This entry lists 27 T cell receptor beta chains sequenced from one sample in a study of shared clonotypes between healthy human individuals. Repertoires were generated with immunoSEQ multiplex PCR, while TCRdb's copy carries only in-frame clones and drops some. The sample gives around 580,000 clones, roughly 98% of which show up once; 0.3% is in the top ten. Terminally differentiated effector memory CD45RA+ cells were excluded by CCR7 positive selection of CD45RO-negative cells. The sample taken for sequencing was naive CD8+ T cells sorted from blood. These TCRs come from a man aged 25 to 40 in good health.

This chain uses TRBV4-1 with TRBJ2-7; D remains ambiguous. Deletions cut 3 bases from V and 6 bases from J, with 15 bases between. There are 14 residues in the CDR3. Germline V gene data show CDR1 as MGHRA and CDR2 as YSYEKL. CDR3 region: CASSHPEVGLEQYF. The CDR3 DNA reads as TGCGCCAGCAGCCATCCCGAAGTAGGCCTCGAGCAGTACTTC.

CDR3 sequence (DNA): TGCGCCAGCAGCTTGGGTGCCCTGGGGATAGGAGGTCACTCTGGAAACACCATATATTTT. Protein: CASSLGALGIGGHSGNTIYF. The chain recombines TRBV5-1 with TRBJ1-3; no firm D call. The CDR3 runs 20 residues. CDR1 is SGHRS, CDR2 YFSETQ, per germline. The ends were cut back, 0 bases at V and 0 bases at J, with 22 bases in the middle.

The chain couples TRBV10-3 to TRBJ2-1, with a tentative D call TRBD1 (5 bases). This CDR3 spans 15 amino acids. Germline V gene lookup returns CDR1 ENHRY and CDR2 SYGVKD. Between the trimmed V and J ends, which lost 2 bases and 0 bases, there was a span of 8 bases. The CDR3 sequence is CAISEGGASYNEQFF. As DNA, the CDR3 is TGTGCCATCAGTGAGGGTGGGGCCTCCTACAATGAGCAGTTCTTC.

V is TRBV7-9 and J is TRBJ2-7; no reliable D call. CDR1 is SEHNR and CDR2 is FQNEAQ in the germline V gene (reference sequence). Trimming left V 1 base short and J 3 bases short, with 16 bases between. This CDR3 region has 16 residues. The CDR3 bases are TGTGCCAGCAGCTTAGGTGAGGCTACAAGAGTCTACGAGCAGTACTTC. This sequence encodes CASSLGEATRVYEQYF.

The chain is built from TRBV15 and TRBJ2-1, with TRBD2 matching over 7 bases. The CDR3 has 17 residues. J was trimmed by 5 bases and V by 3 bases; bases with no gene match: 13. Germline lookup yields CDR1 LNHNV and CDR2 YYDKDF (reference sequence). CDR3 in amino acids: CATSRGSAGRWDNEQFF. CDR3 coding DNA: TGTGCCACCAGCAGGGGTTCAGCGGGACGCTGGGACAATGAGCAGTTCTTC.

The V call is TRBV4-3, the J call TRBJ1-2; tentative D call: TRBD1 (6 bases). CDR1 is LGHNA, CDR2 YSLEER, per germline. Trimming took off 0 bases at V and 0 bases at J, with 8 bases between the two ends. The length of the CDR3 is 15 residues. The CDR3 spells CASSQEQGANYGYTF. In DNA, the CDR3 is TGCGCCAGCAGCCAAGAACAGGGAGCTAACTATGGCTACACCTTC.

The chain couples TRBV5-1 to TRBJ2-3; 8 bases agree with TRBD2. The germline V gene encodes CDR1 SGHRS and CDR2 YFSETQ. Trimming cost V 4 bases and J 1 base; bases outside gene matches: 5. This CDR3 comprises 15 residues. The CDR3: CASSRREVGTDTQYF. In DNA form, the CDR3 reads TGCGCCAGCAGCAGGCGGGAGGTTGGCACAGATACGCAGTATTTT.

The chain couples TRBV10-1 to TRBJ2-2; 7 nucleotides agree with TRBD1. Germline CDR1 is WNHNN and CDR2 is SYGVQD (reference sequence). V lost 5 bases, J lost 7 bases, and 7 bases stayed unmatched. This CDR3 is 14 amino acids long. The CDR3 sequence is CASSKTGNSGELFF. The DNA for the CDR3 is TGCGCCAGCAGTAAGACAGGGAATAGCGGGGAGCTGTTTTTT.

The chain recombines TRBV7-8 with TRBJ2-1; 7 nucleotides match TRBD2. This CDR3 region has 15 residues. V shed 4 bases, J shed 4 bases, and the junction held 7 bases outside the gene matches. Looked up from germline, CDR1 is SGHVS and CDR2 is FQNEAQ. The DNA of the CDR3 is TGTGCCAGCAGCTCCCTAGCGGTTGCGTACAATGAGCAGTTCTTC. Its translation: CASSSLAVAYNEQFF.

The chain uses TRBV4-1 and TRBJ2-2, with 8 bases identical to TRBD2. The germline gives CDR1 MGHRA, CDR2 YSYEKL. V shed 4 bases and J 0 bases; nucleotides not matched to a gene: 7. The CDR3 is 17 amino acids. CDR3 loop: CASSLAGRGANTGELFF. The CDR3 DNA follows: TGCGCCAGCAGCCTCGCCGGGAGGGGGGCGAACACCGGGGAGCTGTTTTTT.

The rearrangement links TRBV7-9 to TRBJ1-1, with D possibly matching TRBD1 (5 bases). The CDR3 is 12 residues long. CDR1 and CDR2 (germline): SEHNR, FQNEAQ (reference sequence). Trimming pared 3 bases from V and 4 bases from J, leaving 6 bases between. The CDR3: CASSLGTTEAFF. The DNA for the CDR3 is TGTGCCAGCAGCTTGGGGACCACTGAAGCTTTCTTT.

The DNA of the CDR3 is TGTGCCAGCAGTGCCGGACAGGGCGTAAATCAGCCCCAGCATTTT. Translating gives CASSAGQGVNQPQHF. The gene calls are TRBV9 and TRBJ1-5, with 8 bases identical to TRBD1. This CDR3 is built from 15 residues. CDR1 is SGDLS, CDR2 YYNGEE, per germline. The ends lost 5 bases at V and 4 bases at J; junction bases unmatched: 8.

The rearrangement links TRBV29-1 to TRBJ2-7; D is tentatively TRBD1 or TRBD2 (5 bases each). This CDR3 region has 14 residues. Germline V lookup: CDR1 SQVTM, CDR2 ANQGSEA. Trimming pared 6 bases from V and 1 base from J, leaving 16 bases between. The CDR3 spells CSVGDSRTSYEQYF. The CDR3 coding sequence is TGCAGCGTGGGGGATTCTAGAACTTCCTACGAGCAGTACTTC.

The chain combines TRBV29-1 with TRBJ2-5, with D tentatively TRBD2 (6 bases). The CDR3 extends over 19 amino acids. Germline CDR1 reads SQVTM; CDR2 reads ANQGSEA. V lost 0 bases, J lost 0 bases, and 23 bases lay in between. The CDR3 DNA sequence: TGCAGCGTTGAAGATCCCTCTCCATCTAGCGTACAGTACCAAGAGACCCAGTACTTC. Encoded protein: CSVEDPSPSSVQYQETQYF.

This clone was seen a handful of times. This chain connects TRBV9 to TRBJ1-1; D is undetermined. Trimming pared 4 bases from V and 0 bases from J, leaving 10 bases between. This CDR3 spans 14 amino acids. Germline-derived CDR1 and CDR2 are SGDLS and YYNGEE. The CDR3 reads CASSRGSMNTEAFF. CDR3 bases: TGTGCCAGCAGCCGTGGAAGCATGAACACTGAAGCTTTCTTT.

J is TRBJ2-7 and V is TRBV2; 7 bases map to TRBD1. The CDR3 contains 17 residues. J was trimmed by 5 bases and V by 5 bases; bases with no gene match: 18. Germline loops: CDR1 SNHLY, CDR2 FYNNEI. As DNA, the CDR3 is TGTGCCAGCAGTATCCAAGGGGAGACAGGGTTAGGCGACGAGCAGTACTTC. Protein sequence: CASSIQGETGLGDEQYF. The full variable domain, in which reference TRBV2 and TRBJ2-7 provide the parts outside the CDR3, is EPEVTQTPSHQVTQMGQEVILRCVPISNHLYFYWYRQILGQKVEFLVSFYNNEISEKSEIFDDQFSVERPDGSNFTLKIRSTKLEDSAMYFCASSIQGETGLGDEQYFGPGTRLTVT.

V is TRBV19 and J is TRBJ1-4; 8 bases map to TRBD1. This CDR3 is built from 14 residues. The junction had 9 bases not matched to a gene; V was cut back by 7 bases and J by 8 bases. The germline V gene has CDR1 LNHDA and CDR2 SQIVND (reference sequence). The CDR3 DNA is TGTGCCAGTACCCCGACAGGGGTCGGCGAAAAACTGTTTTTT. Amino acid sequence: CASTPTGVGEKLFF.

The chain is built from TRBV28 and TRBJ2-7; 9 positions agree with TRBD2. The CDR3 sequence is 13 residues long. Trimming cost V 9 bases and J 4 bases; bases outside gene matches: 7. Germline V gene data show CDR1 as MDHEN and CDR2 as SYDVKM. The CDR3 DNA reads TGTGCCAGTTGGACTAGCGACACGTACGAGCAGTACTTC. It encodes CASWTSDTYEQYF. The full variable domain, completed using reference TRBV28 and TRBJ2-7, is DVKVTQSSRYLVKRTGEKVFLECVQDMDHENMFWYRQDPGLGLRLIYFSYDVKMKEKGDIPEGYSVSREKKERFSLILESASTNQTSMYLCASWTSDTYEQYFGPGTRLTVT.

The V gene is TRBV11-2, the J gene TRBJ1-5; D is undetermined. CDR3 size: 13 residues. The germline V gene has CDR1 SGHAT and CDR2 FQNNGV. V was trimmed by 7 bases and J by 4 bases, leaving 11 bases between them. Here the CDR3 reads CASTTRGNQPQHF. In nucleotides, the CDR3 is TGTGCCAGCACTACAAGAGGGAATCAGCCCCAGCATTTT.

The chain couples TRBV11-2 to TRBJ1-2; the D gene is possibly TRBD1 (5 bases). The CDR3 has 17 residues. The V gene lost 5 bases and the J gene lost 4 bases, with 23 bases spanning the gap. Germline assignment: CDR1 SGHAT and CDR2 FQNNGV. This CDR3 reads CASSGRWDQEFSYGYTF. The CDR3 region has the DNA TGTGCCAGCAGCGGACGTTGGGACCAGGAGTTCTCCTATGGCTACACCTTC.

Here the CDR3 DNA reads TGCGCCAGCAGCCATGAGAGACAGGGTCGCTACGAGCAGTACTTC. Amino acids: CASSHERQGRYEQYF. The chain has TRBV4-1 and TRBJ2-7, with 7 nucleotides matching TRBD1. This CDR3 region has 15 residues. Per germline, CDR1 MGHRA and CDR2 YSYEKL. V lost 3 bases, J lost 3 bases, and 8 bases stayed unmatched.

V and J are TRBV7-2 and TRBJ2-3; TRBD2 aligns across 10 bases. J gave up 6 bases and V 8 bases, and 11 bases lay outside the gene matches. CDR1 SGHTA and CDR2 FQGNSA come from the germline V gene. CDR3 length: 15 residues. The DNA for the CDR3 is TGTGCCAGCCTCCCTAGCGGGAGTTTTGGGGATACGCAGTATTTT. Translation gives CASLPSGSFGDTQYF. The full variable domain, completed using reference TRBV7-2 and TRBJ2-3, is GAGVSQSPSNKVTEKGKDVELRCDPISGHTALYWYRQSLGQGLEFLIYFQGNSAPDKSGLPSDRFSAERTGGSVSTLTIQRTQQEDSAVYLCASLPSGSFGDTQYFGPGTRLTVL.

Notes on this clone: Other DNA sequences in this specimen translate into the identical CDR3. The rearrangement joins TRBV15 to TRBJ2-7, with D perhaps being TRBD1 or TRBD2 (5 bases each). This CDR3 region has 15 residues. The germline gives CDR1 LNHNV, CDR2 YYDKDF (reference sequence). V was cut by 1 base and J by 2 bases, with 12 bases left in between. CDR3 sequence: CATSRGRGGTYEQYF. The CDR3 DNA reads TGTGCCACCAGCAGAGGTCGTGGGGGAACCTACGAGCAGTACTTC.

CDR3 sequence reads: CASSLEDAGTEAFF. The DNA for the CDR3 is TGTGCCAGCAGCCTGGAGGACGCGGGCACTGAAGCTTTCTTT. The chain employs TRBV7-3 and TRBJ1-1, with D unresolved. The CDR3 has 14 residues. From germline, CDR1 is SGHTA and CDR2 FQGTGA. The ends were cut back, 5 bases at V and 4 bases at J, with 14 bases in the middle.

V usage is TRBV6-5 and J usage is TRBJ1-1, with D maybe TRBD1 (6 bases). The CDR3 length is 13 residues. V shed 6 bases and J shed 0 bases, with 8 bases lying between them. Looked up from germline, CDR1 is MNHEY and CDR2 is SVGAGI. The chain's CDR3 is CASSWTVNTEAFF. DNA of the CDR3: TGTGCCAGCAGCTGGACAGTGAACACTGAAGCTTTCTTT.

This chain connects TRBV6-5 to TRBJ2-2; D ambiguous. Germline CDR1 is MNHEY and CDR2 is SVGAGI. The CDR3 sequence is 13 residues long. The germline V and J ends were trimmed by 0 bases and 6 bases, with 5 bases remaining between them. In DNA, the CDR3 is TGTGCCAGCAGTTACTCCCCGTCCGGGGAGCTGTTTTTT. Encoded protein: CASSYSPSGELFF.

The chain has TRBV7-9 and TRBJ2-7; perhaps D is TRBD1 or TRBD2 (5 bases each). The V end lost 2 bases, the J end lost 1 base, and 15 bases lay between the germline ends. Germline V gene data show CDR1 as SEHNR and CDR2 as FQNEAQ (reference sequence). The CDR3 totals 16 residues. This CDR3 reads CASSLPRDGTSYEQYF. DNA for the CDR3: TGTGCCAGCAGCTTACCCCGGGACGGAACATCCTACGAGCAGTACTTC.